The 30 T cell receptor beta chains below all came from one sample that was sequenced in a study of cytomegalovirus exposure and HLA in healthy donors (dated by TCRdb to about 2017). Libraries were prepared through the immunoSEQ multiplex PCR assay. A mixture of 60 forward primers for TCR Vbeta segments and 13 reverse primers for TCR Jbeta segments was used in the multiplex PCR. TCRdb holds this immuneACCESS table with in-frame rearrangements only. Some clones are missing; in checked studies, unresolved V genes explain under half, and the rest has no known cause. This sample comprises roughly 150,000 clones, 82% of them detected only once. The ten largest clones take up 1.5% of the sample. Sequenced material: PBMCs. The receptor set was obtained from a girl aged 10-17 years in good health and CMV-seropositive.

The sample holds a few counts of this clone. The rearrangement joins TRBV25-1 to TRBJ2-1; tentatively, D is TRBD1 (5 bases). Trimming shortened V by 1 base and J by 4 bases, and 14 bases separated the two germline ends. CDR1 and CDR2 (germline): MGHDK, SYGVNS. The CDR3 contains 16 residues. DNA of the CDR3: TGTGCCAGCAGTGAATTAAAGCCAGGGATTTACAATGAGCAGTTCTTC. Protein: CASSELKPGIYNEQFF. Full variable domain (rest looked up from reference TRBV25-1 and TRBJ2-1): EADIYQTPRYLVIGTGKKITLECSQTMGHDKMYWYQQDPGMELHLIHYSYGVNSTEKGDLSSESTVSRIRTEHFPLTLESARPSHTSQYLCASSELKPGIYNEQFFGPGTRLTVL.

The CDR3 sequence is CASSFSSTSTDTQYF. The CDR3, as DNA: TGTGCCAGCAGCTTCTCTTCGACTAGCACAGATACGCAGTATTTT. The chain is built from TRBV5-4 and TRBJ2-3; D ambiguous. The V end was cut by 2 bases, the J end by 0 bases, with 10 bases between. CDR3 length equals 15 residues. In germline, CDR1 is SGHNT, CDR2 YYREEE (reference sequence). The complete variable domain, with remaining parts taken from reference TRBV5-4 and TRBJ2-3, reads ETGVTQSPTHLIKTRGQQVTLRCSSQSGHNTVSWYQQALGQGPQFIFQYYREEENGRGNFPPRFSGLQFPNYSSELNVNALELDDSALYLCASSFSSTSTDTQYFGPGTRLTVL.

This clone was detected only once. J is TRBJ2-7 and V is TRBV15, with TRBD2 as a possible D gene (6 bases). Germline V gene lookup returns CDR1 LNHNV and CDR2 YYDKDF (reference sequence). The CDR3 is 12 amino acids. V lost 8 bases and J lost 0, with 8 bases in between. DNA of the CDR3: TGTGCCACCGGGGACTTCTCCTACGAGCAGTACTTC. Residues: CATGDFSYEQYF.

The V gene is TRBV5-1, the J gene TRBJ2-6; 9 bases line up with TRBD1. The CDR3 contains 18 residues. Germline V CDR1 and CDR2: SGHRS, YFSETQ. The ends lost 4 bases at V and 1 base at J; junction bases unmatched: 9. The chain's CDR3 is CASSQRPGTGSGANVLTF. The CDR3 DNA follows: TGCGCCAGCAGCCAACGTCCCGGGACAGGGTCTGGGGCCAACGTCCTGACTTTC.

The rearrangement links TRBV15 to TRBJ1-1, with TRBD1 matching over 9 bases. This CDR3 spans 14 amino acids. CDR1 is LNHNV, CDR2 YYDKDF, per germline (reference sequence). With V trimmed by 5 bases and J by 4 bases, 5 bases remained unmatched. The CDR3 spells CATSETGGVTEAFF. CDR3 in DNA: TGTGCCACCAGCGAGACAGGGGGAGTCACTGAAGCTTTCTTT. The variable domain in full, with the rest retrieved from reference TRBV15 and TRBJ1-1, is DAMVIQNPRYQVTQFGKPVTLSCSQTLNHNVMYWYQQKSSQAPKLLFHYYDKDFNNEADTPDNFQSRRPNTSFCFLDIRSPGLGDTAMYLCATSETGGVTEAFFGQGTRLTVV.

The count of this clone is one. The V call is TRBV15, the J call TRBJ1-2; no clear D. Germline assignment: CDR1 LNHNV and CDR2 YYDKDF (reference sequence). V was clipped by 0 bases and J by 4 bases, with 6 bases between them. The CDR3 consists of 13 residues. Here the CDR3 DNA reads TGTGCCACCAGCAGAGATTCCATCTATGGCTACACCTTC. It codes for CATSRDSIYGYTF.

The V gene is TRBV5-8, the J gene TRBJ1-2, with 11 nucleotides matching TRBD1. Per the germline V gene, CDR1 is SGHTS and CDR2 is YDEGEE. J lost 5 bases, V lost 4 bases, and 7 bases had no gene match. The CDR3 is made up of 15 amino acids. CDR3 in amino acids: CASSPGTGGRYGYTF. The CDR3 DNA sequence: TGTGCCAGCAGCCCGGGGACAGGGGGACGTTATGGCTACACCTTC.

This chain joins TRBV5-1 and TRBJ2-5; 7 nucleotides match TRBD2. The CDR3 is 13 amino acids. Germline assignment: CDR1 SGHRS and CDR2 YFSETQ. The V gene end was trimmed by 4 bases and the J gene end by 9 bases; junction bases not matched to a gene: 9. CDR3 DNA sequence: TGCGCCAGCAGCGGCAACCCGGGACTACCCCAGTACTTC. This encodes CASSGNPGLPQYF. Filled out from reference TRBV5-1 and TRBJ2-5, the complete variable domain reads KAGVTQTPRYLIKTRGQQVTLSCSPISGHRSVSWYQQTPGQGLQFLFEYFSETQRNKGNFPGRFSGRQFSNSRSEMNVSTLELGDSALYLCASSGNPGLPQYFGPGTRLLVL.

The CDR3 sequence is CASSPGGGGGNEQFF. CDR3 DNA sequence: TGTGCCAGCAGCCCCGGGGGAGGGGGAGGCAATGAGCAGTTCTTC. This chain joins TRBV9 and TRBJ2-1, with D possibly matching TRBD2 (7 bases). This CDR3 region has 15 residues. Germline-derived CDR1 and CDR2 are SGDLS and YYNGEE. V lost 4 bases to trimming and J lost 6 bases, with 17 bases between them.

This chain joins TRBV6-1 and TRBJ2-3; 11 bases match TRBD2. V was pared by 2 bases and J by 3 bases, with 4 bases of the junction left unmatched. Germline CDR1 reads MNHNS; CDR2 reads SASEGT. This CDR3 has 16 amino acids. CDR3 nucleotides: TGTGCCAGCAGTGAATTAGGGACTAGCGGAACAGATACGCAGTATTTT. This gives the protein CASSELGTSGTDTQYF.

DNA of the CDR3: TGTGCCAGCAGCTTAGCGGCGGGAGGACCTTTTTGGGATGAGCAGTTCTTC. It translates to CASSLAAGGPFWDEQFF. The genes are TRBV7-9 and TRBJ2-1; 8 positions match TRBD2. CDR1 and CDR2 from the germline V gene are SEHNR and FQNEAQ (reference sequence). The V segment lost 0 bases and the J segment 8 bases; nucleotides outside the gene matches: 12. The CDR3 is 17 amino acids.

This clone was found a few times. This chain uses TRBV25-1 with TRBJ2-1; 10 nucleotides line up with TRBD2. The CDR3 runs 14 residues. Germline V CDR1 and CDR2: MGHDK, SYGVNS. After removal of 5 bases from V and 3 bases from J, the junction contained 1 base not matched to a gene. CDR3: CASSIAGGYNEQFF. For the CDR3, the DNA is TGTGCCAGCAGTATAGCGGGGGGCTACAATGAGCAGTTCTTC.

This clone was observed once. The chain recombines TRBV28 with TRBJ2-5; perhaps TRBD2 as D (5 bases). Matching the DNA end better, TRBJ2-7 makes the J call doubtful. Germline CDR1 reads MDHEN; CDR2 reads SYDVKM. This CDR3 is built from 13 residues. CDR3 nucleotide sequence: TGTGCCAGCAGTCCCTTTGGACTCTACGAGCAGTACTTC. It codes for CASSPFGLYEQYF.

In regard to this clone: Its ends do not fully match the called genes, so a read error is possible. The chain couples TRBV7-8 to TRBJ2-7; no clear D gene. CDR1 is SGHVS and CDR2 is FQNEAQ in the germline V gene. The CDR3 sequence is 13 residues long. CDR3 nucleotide sequence: TGTGCTAGCAACTTAGGGCCAGCCTACGAGCAGTACTTC. It encodes CASNLGPAYEQYF.

This clone was seen once. This chain connects TRBV6-1 to TRBJ2-7; a possible D gene is TRBD2 (5 bases). CDR1 is MNHNS and CDR2 is SASEGT in the germline V gene. Trimming stripped 3 bases from V and 0 bases from J, with 12 bases between. There are 15 residues in the CDR3. CDR3 in amino acids: CASSEETGSSYEQYF. The CDR3 DNA sequence: TGTGCCAGCAGTGAGGAGACGGGAAGCTCCTACGAGCAGTACTTC.

The gene calls are TRBV13 and TRBJ2-2, with 10 nucleotides matching TRBD1. Germline CDR1 and CDR2: PRHDT and FYEKMQ (reference sequence). The V gene end was trimmed by 5 bases and the J gene end by 5 bases; junction bases not matched to a gene: 2. The CDR3 is 14 amino acids. CDR3 region: CASSPGQGTGELFF. In nucleotides, the CDR3 is TGTGCCAGCAGCCCGGGACAGGGGACCGGGGAGCTGTTTTTT.

The CDR3 loop reads CASSRSGDSAYEQYF. As DNA, the CDR3 is TGCGCCAGCAGCCGATCCGGTGACTCTGCCTACGAGCAGTACTTC. The chain links TRBV4-1 to TRBJ2-7; D unclear. This CDR3 contains 15 residues. Per the germline V gene, CDR1 is MGHRA and CDR2 is YSYEKL. Trimming removed 4 bases at V and 2 bases at J, with 15 bases between.

V usage is TRBV2 and J usage is TRBJ1-3; D unclear. The germline gives CDR1 SNHLY, CDR2 FYNNEI. V gave up 7 bases and J gave up 0 bases, with 7 bases separating them. The CDR3 sequence is 13 residues long. The CDR3 is CASTEGSGNTIYF. The CDR3 coding sequence is TGTGCCAGCACGGAGGGCTCTGGAAACACCATATATTTT.

The genes are TRBV19 and TRBJ1-1, with 8 bases aligning to TRBD1. The CDR3 has 16 residues. Looked up from germline, CDR1 is LNHDA and CDR2 is SQIVND (reference sequence). J gave up 1 base and V 7 bases, and 11 bases lay outside the gene matches. CDR3 protein: CASIGTGPEGNTEAFF. CDR3 DNA sequence: TGTGCCAGTATCGGGACAGGCCCCGAGGGGAACACTGAAGCTTTCTTT. Looking up the rest from reference TRBV19 and TRBJ1-1 gives the full variable domain: DGGITQSPKYLFRKEGQNVTLSCEQNLNHDAMYWYRQDPGQGLRLIYYSQIVNDFQKGDIAEGYSVSREKKESFPLTVTSAQKNPTAFYLCASIGTGPEGNTEAFFGQGTRLTVV.

The V and J genes are TRBV6-5 and TRBJ2-3; tentative D call: TRBD2 (6 bases). The CDR3 is 15 residues long. V was clipped by 5 bases and J by 3 bases, with 15 bases between them. Germline CDR1 MNHEY, CDR2 SVGAGI. This CDR3 reads CASSPLFGGTDTQYF. CDR3 sequence (DNA): TGTGCCAGCAGTCCTCTCTTTGGGGGGACAGATACGCAGTATTTT.

The chain has TRBV9 and TRBJ2-1; 13 nucleotides agree with TRBD2. Germline CDR1 SGDLS, CDR2 YYNGEE. The V segment lost 5 bases and the J segment 5 bases; nucleotides outside the gene matches: 4. The CDR3 length is 15 residues. The CDR3 coding sequence is TGTGCCAGCAGTCTAGGACTAGCGGGGGACAATGAGCAGTTCTTC. This encodes CASSLGLAGDNEQFF.

This chain links TRBV18 with TRBJ2-5; TRBD2 agrees at 14 bases. CDR3 length: 17 residues. The trim removed 3 bases at V and 7 bases at J, leaving 10 bases unmatched. CDR1 KGHSH and CDR2 LQKENI come from the germline V gene. CDR3 nucleotides: TGTGCCAGCTCACCCCCCGGGACTAGCGGGGGAGATAGGACCCAGTACTTC. Amino acids: CASSPPGTSGGDRTQYF.

The chain combines TRBV29-1 with TRBJ1-1; D uncertain. V was pared by 4 bases and J by 1 base, with 7 bases between. The CDR3 loop spans 12 amino acids. The germline gives CDR1 SQVTM, CDR2 ANQGSEA. The CDR3 nucleotides are TGCAGCGTTGTCCTAAAGAACACTGAAGCTTTCTTT. Its protein product is CSVVLKNTEAFF.

J is TRBJ1-2 and V is TRBV7-9; TRBD1 might be the D (6 bases). Trimming stripped 8 bases from V and 7 bases from J, with 17 bases between. This CDR3 has 13 amino acids. The germline CDR1 and CDR2 sequences are SEHNR and FQNEAQ (reference sequence). CDR3 sequence reads: CASAGGGLGGYTF. CDR3 sequence (DNA): TGTGCCAGCGCTGGGGGGGGCCTCGGTGGCTACACCTTC.

The chain uses TRBV28 and TRBJ1-5, with 7 bases that match TRBD1. J was trimmed by 5 bases and V by 5 bases; bases with no gene match: 15. Germline assignment: CDR1 MDHEN and CDR2 SYDVKM. The CDR3 contains 17 residues. CDR3 sequence (DNA): TGTGCCAGCAGTCCGTACCCAGAGAGGGGGCCAGATCAGCCCCAGCATTTT. Translated: CASSPYPERGPDQPQHF.

V and J are TRBV6-1 and TRBJ2-3, with D possibly being TRBD2 (5 bases). This CDR3 contains 15 residues. The germline V and J ends were trimmed by 7 bases and 4 bases, with 18 bases remaining between them. The germline gives CDR1 MNHNS, CDR2 SASEGT. CDR3 amino acids: CASKNERRGSDTQYF. CDR3 DNA: TGTGCCAGCAAAAACGAACGACGGGGATCAGATACGCAGTATTTT.

The CDR3 coding sequence is TGTGCCAGCAGCTTTGTATCGAACACCGGGGAGCTGTTTTTT. This sequence encodes CASSFVSNTGELFF. The chain is built from TRBV7-2 and TRBJ2-2; D gene uncertain. V was shortened by 3 bases and J by 0 bases, with 5 bases between the two germline ends. This CDR3 has 14 residues. CDR1 and CDR2 from the germline V gene are SGHTA and FQGNSA.

The chain employs TRBV5-6 and TRBJ2-7; 9 positions agree with TRBD1. The CDR3 loop spans 14 amino acids. Germline V gene data show CDR1 as SGHDT and CDR2 as YYEEEE. Trimming at V came to 2 bases and at J to 6 bases, leaving 6 bases not matched to a gene. CDR3 in amino acids: CASSLLYRGREQYF. The CDR3 coding sequence is TGTGCCAGCAGCTTACTCTACAGGGGGCGCGAGCAGTACTTC.

The chain couples TRBV9 to TRBJ2-7; D is unclear. Germline V CDR1 and CDR2: SGDLS, YYNGEE. The CDR3 extends over 14 amino acids. Trimming removed 0 bases at V and 10 bases at J, with 17 bases between. DNA of the CDR3: TGTGCCAGCAGCGTAGCTACCCCGGGTTCTTCACAGTACTTC. This gives the protein CASSVATPGSSQYF.

The chain couples TRBV7-2 to TRBJ2-1, with 9 bases identical to TRBD1. CDR3 length: 13 residues. Germline V gene sequence: CDR1 SGHTA, CDR2 FQGNSA. The junction had 8 bases not matched to a gene; V was cut back by 8 bases and J by 9 bases. CDR3 sequence (DNA): TGTGCCAGCCGGGACAGGGCGTTGGGTGAGCAGTTCTTC. Translation gives CASRDRALGEQFF.